This is a list of T cell receptor beta chains from one sample in a study of chemoradiotherapy in HPV16-positive cancers. The protocol was immunoSEQ multiplex PCR, while the TCRdb copy is restricted to in-frame clones and leaves out a portion. The sample yields about 12,000 clones, about 86% seen once. The sample consisted of blood, taken from a patient who underwent chemoradiotherapy. The origin of the receptors is a human donor with HPV-associated anogenital cancer. Each CDR3 is given with its conserved first and last residue. A D gene is named only where the DNA matches it firmly. Part of the rows lack a size; the others show once, few, many or a class for expanded clones.

clone_size: .
v_call: TRBV5-5
d_call: .
j_call: TRBJ1-1
cdr3_aa: CASSLGQGKAFF
cdr3_nt: TGTGCCAGCAGCTTGGGCCAGGGAAAAGCTTTCTTT

clone_size: .
v_call: TRBV25-1
d_call: .
j_call: TRBJ1-3
cdr3_aa: CASSAPGTNSGNTIYF
cdr3_nt: TGTGCCAGCAGTGCTCCGGGGACCAACTCTGGAAACACCATATATTTT

clone_size: .
v_call: TRBV6-6
d_call: .
j_call: TRBJ2-7
cdr3_aa: CASSKANEQYF
cdr3_nt: TGTGCCAGCAGTAAGGCCAACGAGCAGTACTTC

clone_size: .
v_call: TRBV5-5
d_call: TRBD2
j_call: TRBJ2-5
cdr3_aa: CASMTGGKETQYF
cdr3_nt: TGTGCCAGCATGACGGGGGGGAAAGAGACCCAGTACTTC

clone_size: .
v_call: TRBV5-1
d_call: TRBD2
j_call: TRBJ2-1
cdr3_aa: CASSLEAGATGTSGGGEQFF
cdr3_nt: TGCGCCAGCAGCTTGGAAGCAGGGGCGACCGGGACTAGCGGGGGTGGTGAGCAGTTCTTC

clone_size: few
v_call: TRBV5-6
d_call: TRBD1
j_call: TRBJ1-1
cdr3_aa: CASTLQGYTEAFF
cdr3_nt: TGTGCCAGCACCTTACAGGGGTACACTGAAGCTTTCTTT

clone_size: .
v_call: TRBV7-2
d_call: TRBD2
j_call: TRBJ2-3
cdr3_aa: CASSLALAGGRTDTQYF
cdr3_nt: TGTGCCAGCAGCTTAGCGTTAGCGGGGGGGCGGACAGATACGCAGTATTTT

clone_size: .
v_call: TRBV27
d_call: TRBD1
j_call: TRBJ2-7
cdr3_aa: CASRGQGSPYEQYF
cdr3_nt: TGTGCCAGCAGAGGACAGGGGTCCCCCTACGAGCAGTACTTC

clone_size: once
v_call: TRBV14
d_call: .
j_call: TRBJ1-2
cdr3_aa: CASSKVQGWGYTF
cdr3_nt: TGTGCCAGCAGCAAAGTACAGGGATGGGGCTACACCTTC

clone_size: .
v_call: TRBV18
d_call: TRBD1
j_call: TRBJ2-3
cdr3_aa: CASSDPRQGTDTQYF
cdr3_nt: TGTGCCAGCTCAGACCCTAGACAGGGGACAGATACGCAGTATTTT

clone_size: few
v_call: TRBV6-1
d_call: .
j_call: TRBJ1-5
cdr3_aa: CASISGGLSNQPQHF
cdr3_nt: TGTGCCAGCATATCGGGGGGACTGAGCAATCAGCCCCAGCATTTT

clone_size: .
v_call: TRBV6-5
d_call: TRBD1
j_call: TRBJ2-3
cdr3_aa: CASSYRQGQDTQYF
cdr3_nt: TGTGCCAGCAGTTATCGACAGGGACAAGATACGCAGTATTTT

clone_size: .
v_call: TRBV5-1
d_call: .
j_call: TRBJ2-1
cdr3_aa: CASSFRARGEQFF
cdr3_nt: TGCGCCAGCAGCTTCAGAGCGAGAGGTGAGCAGTTCTTC

clone_size: .
v_call: TRBV7-3
d_call: TRBD2
j_call: TRBJ2-2
cdr3_aa: CASSPFQAGGNTGELFF
cdr3_nt: TGTGCCAGCAGCCCCTTCCAAGCGGGGGGAAACACCGGGGAGCTGTTTTTT

clone_size: once
v_call: TRBV6-1
d_call: TRBD2
j_call: TRBJ2-1
cdr3_aa: CASSGLAGRSYNEQFF
cdr3_nt: TGTGCCAGCAGTGGACTAGCGGGTCGCTCCTACAATGAGCAGTTCTTC

clone_size: .
v_call: TRBV6-5
d_call: .
j_call: TRBJ1-3
cdr3_aa: CASSYTQQAGNTIYF
cdr3_nt: TGTGCCAGCAGTTACACTCAGCAGGCTGGAAACACCATATATTTT

clone_size: .
v_call: TRBV5-1
d_call: TRBD1
j_call: TRBJ1-5
cdr3_aa: CASSFGPDRGENQPQHF
cdr3_nt: TGCGCCAGCAGCTTTGGCCCTGACAGGGGAGAAAATCAGCCCCAGCATTTT

clone_size: .
v_call: TRBV6-1
d_call: .
j_call: TRBJ1-1
cdr3_aa: CASSELGGTGTEAFF
cdr3_nt: TGTGCCAGCAGTGAATTAGGGGGGACGGGCACTGAAGCTTTCTTT

clone_size: once
v_call: TRBV13
d_call: TRBD1
j_call: TRBJ2-7
cdr3_aa: CASSEGQGLAYEQYF
cdr3_nt: TGTGCCAGCAGCGAGGGACAGGGTTTAGCCTACGAGCAGTACTTC

clone_size: .
v_call: TRBV5-4
d_call: TRBD1
j_call: TRBJ1-1
cdr3_aa: CASSPPTGVGTEAFF
cdr3_nt: TGTGCCAGCAGCCCTCCAACAGGGGTAGGCACTGAAGCTTTCTTT

clone_size: .
v_call: TRBV7-9
d_call: .
j_call: TRBJ2-3
cdr3_aa: CASSPPRSPQSTDTQYF
cdr3_nt: TGTGCCAGCAGCCCTCCCCGCTCGCCTCAGAGCACAGATACGCAGTATTTT

clone_size: .
v_call: TRBV19
d_call: .
j_call: TRBJ2-1
cdr3_aa: CASSGPGSSYNEQFF
cdr3_nt: TGTGCCAGTAGTGGACCTGGATCTTCCTACAATGAGCAGTTCTTC

clone_size: .
v_call: TRBV27
d_call: .
j_call: TRBJ1-1
cdr3_aa: CASSYGLNTEAFF
cdr3_nt: TGTGCCAGCAGTTATGGATTGAACACTGAAGCTTTCTTT

clone_size: .
v_call: TRBV30
d_call: TRBD2
j_call: TRBJ2-4
cdr3_aa: CAWSGGGLAKNIQYF
cdr3_nt: TGTGCCTGGAGTGGGGGGGGGTTAGCCAAAAACATTCAGTACTTC

clone_size: .
v_call: TRBV28
d_call: .
j_call: TRBJ1-2
cdr3_aa: CASTQSQQANYGYTF
cdr3_nt: TGTGCCAGCACCCAGTCACAGCAAGCTAACTATGGCTACACCTTC

clone_size: .
v_call: TRBV11-1
d_call: .
j_call: TRBJ1-1
cdr3_aa: CASSLGRGQDTEAFF
cdr3_nt: TGTGCCAGCAGCTTAGGGAGGGGTCAGGACACTGAAGCTTTCTTT

clone_size: .
v_call: TRBV5-1
d_call: TRBD1
j_call: TRBJ2-7
cdr3_aa: CASTVQGGYEQYF
cdr3_nt: TGCGCCAGCACTGTACAGGGGGGATACGAGCAGTACTTC

clone_size: once
v_call: TRBV5-1
d_call: TRBD2
j_call: TRBJ2-3
cdr3_aa: CASSRGGGGFTDTQYF
cdr3_nt: TGCGCCAGCAGCAGAGGTGGCGGGGGATTCACAGATACGCAGTATTTT

clone_size: once
v_call: TRBV7-6
d_call: TRBD2
j_call: TRBJ2-3
cdr3_aa: CASSLAGAGEGDTQYF
cdr3_nt: TGTGCCAGCAGCTTAGCAGGAGCGGGGGAGGGAGATACGCAGTATTTT

clone_size: .
v_call: TRBV6-5
d_call: .
j_call: TRBJ2-3
cdr3_aa: CASPGVVSTDTQYF
cdr3_nt: TGTGCCAGCCCCGGGGTTGTAAGCACAGATACGCAGTATTTT

clone_size: .
v_call: TRBV18
d_call: TRBD1
j_call: TRBJ1-4
cdr3_aa: CASSLTGEKLFF
cdr3_nt: TGTGCCAGCTCACTGACAGGGGAAAAACTGTTTTTT

clone_size: .
v_call: TRBV5-1
d_call: TRBD1
j_call: TRBJ1-4
cdr3_aa: CASSLQGAVNEKLFF
cdr3_nt: TGCGCCAGCAGCTTGCAGGGGGCCGTAAATGAAAAACTGTTTTTT

clone_size: .
v_call: TRBV4-2
d_call: .
j_call: TRBJ2-7
cdr3_aa: CASSQEATRVDEQYF
cdr3_nt: TGTGCCAGCAGCCAAGAAGCGACTAGAGTTGACGAGCAGTACTTC

clone_size: .
v_call: TRBV2
d_call: TRBD1
j_call: TRBJ1-2
cdr3_aa: CASSTGQGGGYTF
cdr3_nt: TGTGCCAGCAGTACCGGACAGGGGGGTGGCTACACCTTC

clone_size: .
v_call: TRBV18
d_call: TRBD1
j_call: TRBJ1-4
cdr3_aa: CASSPPGGSEKLFF
cdr3_nt: TGTGCCAGCTCACCGCCAGGGGGTTCCGAAAAACTGTTTTTT

clone_size: .
v_call: TRBV4-1
d_call: TRBD1
j_call: TRBJ2-7
cdr3_aa: CASSPGQGAYEQYF
cdr3_nt: TGCGCCAGCAGCCCCGGACAGGGGGCCTACGAGCAGTACTTC

clone_size: .
v_call: TRBV5-4
d_call: TRBD2
j_call: TRBJ2-2
cdr3_aa: CASSAGGWVAGELFF
cdr3_nt: TGTGCCAGCAGCGCGGGGGGATGGGTAGCCGGGGAGCTGTTTTTT

clone_size: .
v_call: TRBV6-5
d_call: TRBD2
j_call: TRBJ2-7
cdr3_aa: CASSYSSGGEQYF
cdr3_nt: TGTGCCAGCAGTTACTCATCGGGGGGCGAGCAGTACTTC

clone_size: .
v_call: TRBV6-5
d_call: .
j_call: TRBJ1-3
cdr3_aa: CASTGPSSGNTIYF
cdr3_nt: TGTGCCAGCACGGGACCGAGCTCTGGAAACACCATATATTTT

clone_size: .
v_call: TRBV7-7
d_call: .
j_call: TRBJ1-4
cdr3_aa: CASSLALPGREKLFF
cdr3_nt: TGTGCCAGCAGCTTAGCGCTACCGGGAAGGGAAAAACTGTTTTTT